Below, one T cell receptor beta chain is given with its context. Authors' analysis steps: Amplified reference gene primers provided the basis for estimating nucleated cell counts. Libraries were prepared by immunoSEQ multiplex PCR; TCRdb keeps only in-frame clonotypes and omits some of them. D and trimming were read from the DNA, whereas the V and J calls and clone size are those reported in that table. The table includes about 250,000 clones, approximately 84% detected once. Those enrolled, adults aged roughly 18 to 90 years, came from about 24 US areas. Which cohort a participant joined came from the clinical history participants gave. This specimen comes from a study of blood T cell repertoires in COVID-19. This CDR3 spans 13 amino acids. The ends were cut back, 6 bases at V and 4 bases at J, with 13 bases in the middle. Looked up from germline, CDR1 is SGHNT and CDR2 is YYREEE (reference sequence).

Sequencing input: PBMCs or T cells enriched from blood (not recorded which). The receptor comes from a man in his forties who had recovered from COVID-19. V is TRBV5-4 and J is TRBJ1-2; tentative D call: TRBD1 (6 bases). The CDR3 sequence is CASNFAGAYGYTF. Here the CDR3 DNA reads TGTGCCAGCAACTTCGCGGGGGCCTATGGCTACACCTTC. Together with reference TRBV5-4 and TRBJ1-2, the CDR3 gives the full variable domain: ETGVTQSPTHLIKTRGQQVTLRCSSQSGHNTVSWYQQALGQGPQFIFQYYREEENGRGNFPPRFSGLQFPNYSSELNVNALELDDSALYLCASNFAGAYGYTFGSGTRLTVV.